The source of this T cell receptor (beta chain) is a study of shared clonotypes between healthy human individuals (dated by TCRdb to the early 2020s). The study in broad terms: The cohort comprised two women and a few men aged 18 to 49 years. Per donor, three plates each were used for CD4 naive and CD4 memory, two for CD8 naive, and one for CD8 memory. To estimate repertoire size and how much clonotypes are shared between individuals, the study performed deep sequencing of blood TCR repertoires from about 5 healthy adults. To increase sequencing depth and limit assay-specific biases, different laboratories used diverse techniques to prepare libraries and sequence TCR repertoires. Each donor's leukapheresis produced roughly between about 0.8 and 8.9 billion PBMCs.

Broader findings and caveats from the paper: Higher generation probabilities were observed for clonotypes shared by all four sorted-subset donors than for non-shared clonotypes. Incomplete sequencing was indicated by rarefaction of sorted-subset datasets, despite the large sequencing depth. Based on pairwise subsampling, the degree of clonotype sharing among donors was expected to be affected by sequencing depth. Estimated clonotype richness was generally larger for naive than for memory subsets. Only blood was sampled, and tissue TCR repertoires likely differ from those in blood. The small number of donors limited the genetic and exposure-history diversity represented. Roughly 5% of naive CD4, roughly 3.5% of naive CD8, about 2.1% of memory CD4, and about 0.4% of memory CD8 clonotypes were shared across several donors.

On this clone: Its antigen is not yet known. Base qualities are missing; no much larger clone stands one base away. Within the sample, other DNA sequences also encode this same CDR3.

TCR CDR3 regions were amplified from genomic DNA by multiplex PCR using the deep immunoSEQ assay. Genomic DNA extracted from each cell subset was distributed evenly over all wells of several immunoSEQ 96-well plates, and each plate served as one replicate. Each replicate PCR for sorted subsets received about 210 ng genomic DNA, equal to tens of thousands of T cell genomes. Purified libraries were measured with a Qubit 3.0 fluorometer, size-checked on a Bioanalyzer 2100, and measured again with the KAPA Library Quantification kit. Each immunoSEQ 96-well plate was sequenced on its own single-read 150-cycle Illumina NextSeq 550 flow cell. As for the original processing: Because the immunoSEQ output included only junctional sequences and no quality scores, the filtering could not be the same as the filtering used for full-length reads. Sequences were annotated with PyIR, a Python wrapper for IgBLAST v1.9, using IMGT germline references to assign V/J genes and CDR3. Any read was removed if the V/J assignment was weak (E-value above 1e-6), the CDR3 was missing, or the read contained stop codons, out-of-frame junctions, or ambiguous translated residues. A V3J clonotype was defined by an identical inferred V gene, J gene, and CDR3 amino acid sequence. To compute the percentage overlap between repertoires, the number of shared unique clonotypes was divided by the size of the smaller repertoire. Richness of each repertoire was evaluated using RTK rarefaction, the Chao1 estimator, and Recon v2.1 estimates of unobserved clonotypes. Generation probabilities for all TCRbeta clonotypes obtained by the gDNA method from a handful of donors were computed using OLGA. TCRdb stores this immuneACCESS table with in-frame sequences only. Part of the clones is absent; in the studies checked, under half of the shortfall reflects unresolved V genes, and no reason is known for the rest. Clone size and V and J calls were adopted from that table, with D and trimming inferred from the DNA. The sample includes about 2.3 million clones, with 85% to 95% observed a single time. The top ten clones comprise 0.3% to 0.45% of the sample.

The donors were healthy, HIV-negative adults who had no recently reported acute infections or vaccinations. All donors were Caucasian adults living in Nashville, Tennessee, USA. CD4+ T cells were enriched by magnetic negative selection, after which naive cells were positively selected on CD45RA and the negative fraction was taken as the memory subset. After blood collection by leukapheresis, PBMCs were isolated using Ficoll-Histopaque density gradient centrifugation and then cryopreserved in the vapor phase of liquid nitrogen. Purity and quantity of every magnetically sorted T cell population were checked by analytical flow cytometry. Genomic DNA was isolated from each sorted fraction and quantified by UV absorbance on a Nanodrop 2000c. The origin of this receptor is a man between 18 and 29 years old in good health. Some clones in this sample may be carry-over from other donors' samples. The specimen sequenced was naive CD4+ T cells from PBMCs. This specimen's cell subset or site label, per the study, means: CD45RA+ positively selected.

For the CDR3, the sequence is CASSTRAETQYF. The sequenced DNA: TGTGCCAGCAGCACCCGAGCGGAGACCCAGTACTTC. The rearrangement joined TRBV7-2 to TRBJ2-5; the D gene identity is not certain. From a lookup of the germline V gene, CDR1 and CDR2 are SGHTA and FQGNSA. The CDR3 measures 12 amino acids from cysteine to phenylalanine. This entry keeps only the CDR3 DNA: 36 bases, framed from base 1. V loses 5 bases of germline sequence and J loses 5 bases, and the interval between the two ends is 9 bases.